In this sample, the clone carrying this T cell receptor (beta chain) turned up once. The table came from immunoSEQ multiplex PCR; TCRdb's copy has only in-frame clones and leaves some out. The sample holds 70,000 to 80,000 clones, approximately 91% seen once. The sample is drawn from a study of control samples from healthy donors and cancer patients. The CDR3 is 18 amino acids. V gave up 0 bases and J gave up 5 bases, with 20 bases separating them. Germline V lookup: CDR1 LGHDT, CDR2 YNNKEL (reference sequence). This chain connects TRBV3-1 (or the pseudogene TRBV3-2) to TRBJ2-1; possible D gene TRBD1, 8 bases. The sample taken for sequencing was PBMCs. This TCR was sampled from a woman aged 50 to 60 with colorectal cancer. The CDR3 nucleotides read TGTGCCAGCAGCCAAGATCCCTTGGACAGGGAGGGCAACAATGAGCAGTTCTTC. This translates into CASSQDPLDREGNNEQFF.